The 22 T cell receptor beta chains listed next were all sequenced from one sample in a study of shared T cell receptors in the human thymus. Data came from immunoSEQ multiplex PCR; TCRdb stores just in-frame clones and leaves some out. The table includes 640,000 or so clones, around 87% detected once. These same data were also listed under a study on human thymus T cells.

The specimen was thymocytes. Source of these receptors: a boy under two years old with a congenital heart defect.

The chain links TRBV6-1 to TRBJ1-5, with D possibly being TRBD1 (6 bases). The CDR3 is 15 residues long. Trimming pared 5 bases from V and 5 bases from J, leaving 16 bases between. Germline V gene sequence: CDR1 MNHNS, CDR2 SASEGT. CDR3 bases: TGTGCCAGCAGTCCGGGACAAGCTGGTCATCAGCCCCAGCATTTT. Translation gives CASSPGQAGHQPQHF.

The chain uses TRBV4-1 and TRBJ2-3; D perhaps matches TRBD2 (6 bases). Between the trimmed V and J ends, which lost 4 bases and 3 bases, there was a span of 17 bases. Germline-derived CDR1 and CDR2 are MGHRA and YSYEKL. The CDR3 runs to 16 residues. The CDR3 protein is CASSLPGASVTDTQYF. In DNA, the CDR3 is TGCGCCAGCAGCCTCCCAGGTGCTAGCGTGACAGATACGCAGTATTTT.

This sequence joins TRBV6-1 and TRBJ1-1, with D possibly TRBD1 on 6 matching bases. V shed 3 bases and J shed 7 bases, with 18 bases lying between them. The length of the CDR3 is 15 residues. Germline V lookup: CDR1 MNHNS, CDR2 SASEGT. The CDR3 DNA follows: TGTGCCAGCAGTGACCCGCCGGGGGGCATGAGTGAAGCTTTCTTT. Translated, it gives CASSDPPGGMSEAFF.

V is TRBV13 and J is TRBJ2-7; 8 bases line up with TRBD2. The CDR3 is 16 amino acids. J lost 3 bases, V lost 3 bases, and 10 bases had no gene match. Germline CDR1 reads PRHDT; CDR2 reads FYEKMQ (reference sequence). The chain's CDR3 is CASSLERGGDDYEQYF. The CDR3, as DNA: TGTGCCAGCAGCTTGGAACGGGGGGGCGACGACTACGAGCAGTACTTC.

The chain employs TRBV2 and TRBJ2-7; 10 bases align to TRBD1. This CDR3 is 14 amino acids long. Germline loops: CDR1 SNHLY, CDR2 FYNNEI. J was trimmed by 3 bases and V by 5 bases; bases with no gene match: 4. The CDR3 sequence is CASSIGTGDYEQYF. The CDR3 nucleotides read TGTGCCAGCAGTATCGGGACAGGGGACTACGAGCAGTACTTC. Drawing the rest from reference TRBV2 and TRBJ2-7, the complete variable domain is EPEVTQTPSHQVTQMGQEVILRCVPISNHLYFYWYRQILGQKVEFLVSFYNNEISEKSEIFDDQFSVERPDGSNFTLKIRSTKLEDSAMYFCASSIGTGDYEQYFGPGTRLTVT.

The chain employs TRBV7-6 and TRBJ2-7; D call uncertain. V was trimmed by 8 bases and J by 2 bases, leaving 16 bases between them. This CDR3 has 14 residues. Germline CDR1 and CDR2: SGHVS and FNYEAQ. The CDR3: CASSPVAGPYEQYF. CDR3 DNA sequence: TGTGCCAGCTCCCCAGTGGCAGGCCCCTACGAGCAGTACTTC.

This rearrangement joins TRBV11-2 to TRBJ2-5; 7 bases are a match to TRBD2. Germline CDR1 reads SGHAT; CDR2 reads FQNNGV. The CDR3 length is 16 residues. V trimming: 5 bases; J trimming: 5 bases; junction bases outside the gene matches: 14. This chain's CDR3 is CASSPHLSGGEETQYF. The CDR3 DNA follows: TGTGCCAGCAGCCCGCACCTCTCTGGGGGGGAGGAGACCCAGTACTTC. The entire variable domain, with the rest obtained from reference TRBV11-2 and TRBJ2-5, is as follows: EAGVAQSPRYKIIEKRQSVAFWCNPISGHATLYWYQQILGQGPKLLIQFQNNGVVDDSQLPKDRFSAERLKGVDSTLKIQPAKLEDSAVYLCASSPHLSGGEETQYFGPGTRLLVL.

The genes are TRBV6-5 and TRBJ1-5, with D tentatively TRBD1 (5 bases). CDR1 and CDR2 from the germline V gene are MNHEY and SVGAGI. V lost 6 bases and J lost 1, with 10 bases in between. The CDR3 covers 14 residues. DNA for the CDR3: TGTGCCAGCAGCACCCGACAGAGCAATCAGCCCCAGCATTTT. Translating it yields CASSTRQSNQPQHF.

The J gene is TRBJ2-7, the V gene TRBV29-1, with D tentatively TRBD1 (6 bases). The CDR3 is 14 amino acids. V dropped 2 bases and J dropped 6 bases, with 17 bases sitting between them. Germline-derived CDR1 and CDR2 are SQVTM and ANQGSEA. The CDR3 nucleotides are TGCAGCGTTGAATGGTACAGGGAAAGAGGCGAGCAGTACTTC. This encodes CSVEWYRERGEQYF.

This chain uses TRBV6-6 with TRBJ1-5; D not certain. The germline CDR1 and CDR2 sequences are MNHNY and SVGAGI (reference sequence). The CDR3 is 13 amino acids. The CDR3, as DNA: TGTGCTTCAGCCGGCCAACGGGGTCAGCCCCAGCATTTT. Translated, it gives CASAGQRGQPQHF.

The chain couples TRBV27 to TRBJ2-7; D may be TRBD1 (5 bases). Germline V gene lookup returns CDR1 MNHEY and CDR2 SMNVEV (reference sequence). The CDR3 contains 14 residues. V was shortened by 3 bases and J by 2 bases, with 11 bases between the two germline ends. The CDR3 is CASSFRGRAYEQYF. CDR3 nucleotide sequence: TGTGCCAGCAGTTTCCGAGGCAGGGCCTACGAGCAGTACTTC.

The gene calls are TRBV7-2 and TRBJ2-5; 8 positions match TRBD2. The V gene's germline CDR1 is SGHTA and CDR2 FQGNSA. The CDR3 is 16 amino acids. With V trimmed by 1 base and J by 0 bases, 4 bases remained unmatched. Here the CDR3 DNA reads TGTGCCAGCAGCTTAGGGCCTAGCGGGTACCAAGAGACCCAGTACTTC. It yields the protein CASSLGPSGYQETQYF.

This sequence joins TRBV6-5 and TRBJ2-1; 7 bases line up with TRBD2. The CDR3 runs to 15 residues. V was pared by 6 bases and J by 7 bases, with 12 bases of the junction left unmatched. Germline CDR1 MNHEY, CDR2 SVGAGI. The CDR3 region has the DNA TGTGCCAGCAGAAGACTAGCAACTAGTTGGAATGAGCAGTTCTTC. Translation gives CASRRLATSWNEQFF.

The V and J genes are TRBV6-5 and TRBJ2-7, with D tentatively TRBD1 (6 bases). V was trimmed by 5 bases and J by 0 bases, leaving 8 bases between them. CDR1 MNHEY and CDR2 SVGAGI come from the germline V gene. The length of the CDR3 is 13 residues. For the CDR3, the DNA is TGTGCCAGCAGTGACAGGTACTCCTACGAGCAGTACTTC. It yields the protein CASSDRYSYEQYF.

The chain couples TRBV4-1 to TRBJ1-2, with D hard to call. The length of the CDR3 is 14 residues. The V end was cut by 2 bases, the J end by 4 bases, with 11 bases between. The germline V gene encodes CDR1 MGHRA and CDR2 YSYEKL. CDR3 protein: CASSQPGPIYGYTF. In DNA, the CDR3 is TGCGCCAGCAGCCAACCTGGGCCCATCTATGGCTACACCTTC.

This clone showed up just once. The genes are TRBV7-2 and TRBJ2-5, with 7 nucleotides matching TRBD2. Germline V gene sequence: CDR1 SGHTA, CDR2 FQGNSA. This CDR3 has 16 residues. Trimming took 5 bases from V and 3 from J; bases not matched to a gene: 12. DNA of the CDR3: TGTGCCAGCAGCGAGTCACGGCTAGCGGACAAAGAGACCCAGTACTTC. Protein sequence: CASSESRLADKETQYF.

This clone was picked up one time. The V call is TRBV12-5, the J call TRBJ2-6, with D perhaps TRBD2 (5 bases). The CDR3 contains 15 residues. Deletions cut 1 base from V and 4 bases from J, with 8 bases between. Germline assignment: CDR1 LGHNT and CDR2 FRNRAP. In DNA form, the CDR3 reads TGTGCTAGTGGTTTGGCGGGGATCGGGGCCAACGTCCTGACTTTC. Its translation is CASGLAGIGANVLTF. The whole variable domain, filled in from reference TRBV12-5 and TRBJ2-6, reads DARVTQTPRHKVTEMGQEVTMRCQPILGHNTVFWYRQTMMQGLELLAYFRNRAPLDDSGMPKDRFSAEMPDATLATLKIQPSEPRDSAVYFCASGLAGIGANVLTFGAGSRLTVL.

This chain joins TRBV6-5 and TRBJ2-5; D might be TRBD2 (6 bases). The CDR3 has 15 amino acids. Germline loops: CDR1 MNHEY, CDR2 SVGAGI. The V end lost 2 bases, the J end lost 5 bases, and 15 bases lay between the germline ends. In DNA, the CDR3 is TGTGCCAGCAGTTACCGAAAGCGGGTTTCGGAGACCCAGTACTTC. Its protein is CASSYRKRVSETQYF.

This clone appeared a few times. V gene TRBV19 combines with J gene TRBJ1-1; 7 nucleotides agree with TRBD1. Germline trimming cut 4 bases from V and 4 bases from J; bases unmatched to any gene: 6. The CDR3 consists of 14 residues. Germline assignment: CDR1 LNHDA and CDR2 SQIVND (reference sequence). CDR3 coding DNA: TGTGCCAGTAGTAAAGGGGGCCGGGGCACTGAAGCTTTCTTT. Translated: CASSKGGRGTEAFF. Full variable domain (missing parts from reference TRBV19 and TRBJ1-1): DGGITQSPKYLFRKEGQNVTLSCEQNLNHDAMYWYRQDPGQGLRLIYYSQIVNDFQKGDIAEGYSVSREKKESFPLTVTSAQKNPTAFYLCASSKGGRGTEAFFGQGTRLTVV.

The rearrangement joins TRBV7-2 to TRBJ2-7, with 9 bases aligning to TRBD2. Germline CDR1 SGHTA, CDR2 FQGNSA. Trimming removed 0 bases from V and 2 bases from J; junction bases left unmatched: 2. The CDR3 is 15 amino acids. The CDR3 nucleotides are TGTGCCAGCAGCTTAGCGACTAGCGGAACCTACGAGCAGTACTTC. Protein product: CASSLATSGTYEQYF.

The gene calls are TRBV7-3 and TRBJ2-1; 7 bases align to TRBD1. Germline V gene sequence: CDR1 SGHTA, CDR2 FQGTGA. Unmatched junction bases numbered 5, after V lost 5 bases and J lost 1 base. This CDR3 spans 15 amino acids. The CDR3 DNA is TGTGCCAGCAGCAACCGGACAGGATCCTACAATGAGCAGTTCTTC. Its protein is CASSNRTGSYNEQFF.

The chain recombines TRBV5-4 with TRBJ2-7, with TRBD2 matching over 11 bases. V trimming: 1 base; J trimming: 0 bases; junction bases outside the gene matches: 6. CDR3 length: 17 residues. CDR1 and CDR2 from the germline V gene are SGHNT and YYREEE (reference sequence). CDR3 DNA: TGTGCCAGCAGCTTGTGGCCTAGCGGGGGGAGCTCCTACGAGCAGTACTTC. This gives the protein CASSLWPSGGSSYEQYF.